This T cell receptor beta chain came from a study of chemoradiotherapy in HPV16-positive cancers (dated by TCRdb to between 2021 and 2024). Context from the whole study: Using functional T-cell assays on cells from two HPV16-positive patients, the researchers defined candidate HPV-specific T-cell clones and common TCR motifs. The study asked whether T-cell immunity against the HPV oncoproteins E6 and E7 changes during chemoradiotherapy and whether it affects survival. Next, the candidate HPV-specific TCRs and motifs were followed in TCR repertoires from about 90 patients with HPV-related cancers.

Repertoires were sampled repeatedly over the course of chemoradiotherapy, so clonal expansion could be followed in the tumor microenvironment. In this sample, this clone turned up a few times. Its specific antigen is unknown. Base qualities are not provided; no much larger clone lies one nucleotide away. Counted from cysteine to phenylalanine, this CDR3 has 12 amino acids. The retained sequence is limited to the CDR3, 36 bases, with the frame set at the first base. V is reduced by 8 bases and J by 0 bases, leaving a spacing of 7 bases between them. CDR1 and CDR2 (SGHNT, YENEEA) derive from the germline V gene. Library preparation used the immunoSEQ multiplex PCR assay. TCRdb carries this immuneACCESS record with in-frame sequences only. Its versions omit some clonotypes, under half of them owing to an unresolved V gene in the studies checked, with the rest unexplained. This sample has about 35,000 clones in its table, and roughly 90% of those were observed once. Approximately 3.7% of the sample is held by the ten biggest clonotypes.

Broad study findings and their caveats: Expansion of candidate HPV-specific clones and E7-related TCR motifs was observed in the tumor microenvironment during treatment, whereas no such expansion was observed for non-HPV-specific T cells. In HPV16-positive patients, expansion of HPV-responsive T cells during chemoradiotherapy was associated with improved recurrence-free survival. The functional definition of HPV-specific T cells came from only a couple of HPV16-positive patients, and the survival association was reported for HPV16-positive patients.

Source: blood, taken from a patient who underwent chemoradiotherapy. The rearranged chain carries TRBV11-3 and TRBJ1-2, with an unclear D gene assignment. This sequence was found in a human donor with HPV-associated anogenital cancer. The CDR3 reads CASGRANYGYTF. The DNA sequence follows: TGTGCCAGCGGGAGGGCTAACTATGGCTACACCTTC.